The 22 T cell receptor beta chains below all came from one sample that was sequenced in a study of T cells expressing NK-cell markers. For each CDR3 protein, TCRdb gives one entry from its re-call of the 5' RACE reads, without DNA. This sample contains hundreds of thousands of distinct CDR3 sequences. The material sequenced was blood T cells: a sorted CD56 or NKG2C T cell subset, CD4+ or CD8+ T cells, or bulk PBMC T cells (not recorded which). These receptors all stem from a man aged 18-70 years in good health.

CDR3 in amino acids: CASSLGLAGGPGYNEQFF. This sequence joins TRBV28 and TRBJ2-1; without DNA, the TCRdb call of TRBD2 cannot be checked. The CDR3 totals 18 residues. The germline V gene has CDR1 MDHEN and CDR2 SYDVKM.

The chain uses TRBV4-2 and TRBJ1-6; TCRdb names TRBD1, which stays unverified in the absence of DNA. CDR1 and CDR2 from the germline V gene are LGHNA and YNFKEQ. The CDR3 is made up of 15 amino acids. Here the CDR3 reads CASSQSQGVSSPLHF.

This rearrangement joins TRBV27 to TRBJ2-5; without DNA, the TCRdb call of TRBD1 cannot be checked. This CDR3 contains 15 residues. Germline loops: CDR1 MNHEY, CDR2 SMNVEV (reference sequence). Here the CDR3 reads CASRRDRGSQETQYF.

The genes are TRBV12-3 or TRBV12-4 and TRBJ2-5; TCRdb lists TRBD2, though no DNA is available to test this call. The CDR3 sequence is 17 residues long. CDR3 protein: CASSLVARKGKRETQYF.

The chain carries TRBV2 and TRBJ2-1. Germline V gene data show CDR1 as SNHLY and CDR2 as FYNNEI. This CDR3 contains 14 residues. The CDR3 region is CASSETQVLNEQFF. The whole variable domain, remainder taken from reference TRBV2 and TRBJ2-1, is EPEVTQTPSHQVTQMGQEVILRCVPISNHLYFYWYRQILGQKVEFLVSFYNNEISEKSEIFDDQFSVERPDGSNFTLKIRSTKLEDSAMYFCASSETQVLNEQFFGPGTRLTVL.

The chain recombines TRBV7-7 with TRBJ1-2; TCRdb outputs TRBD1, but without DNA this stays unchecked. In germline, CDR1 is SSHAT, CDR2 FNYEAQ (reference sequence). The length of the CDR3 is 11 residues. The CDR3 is CAGSRGLDYTF.

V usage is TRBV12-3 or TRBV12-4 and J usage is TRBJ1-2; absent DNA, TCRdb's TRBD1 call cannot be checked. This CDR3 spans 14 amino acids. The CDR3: CASSLEVNRAGYTF.

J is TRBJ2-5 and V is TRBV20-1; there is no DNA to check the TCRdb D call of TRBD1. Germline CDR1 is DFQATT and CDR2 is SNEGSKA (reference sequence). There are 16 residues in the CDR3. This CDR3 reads CSASDKDGGFLETQYF.

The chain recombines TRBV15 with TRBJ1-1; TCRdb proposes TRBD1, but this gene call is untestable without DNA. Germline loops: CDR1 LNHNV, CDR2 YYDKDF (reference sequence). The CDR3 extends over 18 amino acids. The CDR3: CATSRDVPSRVSKTEAFF.

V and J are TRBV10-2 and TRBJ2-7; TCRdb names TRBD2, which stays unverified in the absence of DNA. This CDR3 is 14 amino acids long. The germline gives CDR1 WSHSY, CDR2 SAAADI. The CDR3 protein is CASSEPAGSYEQYF.

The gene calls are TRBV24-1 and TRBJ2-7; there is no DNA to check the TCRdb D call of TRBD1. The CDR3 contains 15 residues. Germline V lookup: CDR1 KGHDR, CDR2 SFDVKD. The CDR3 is CATSAKQGEFYEQYF.

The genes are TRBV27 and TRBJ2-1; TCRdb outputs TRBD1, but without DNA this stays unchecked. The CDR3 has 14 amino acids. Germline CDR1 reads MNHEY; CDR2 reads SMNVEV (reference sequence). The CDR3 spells CASSGTLLDNEQFF.

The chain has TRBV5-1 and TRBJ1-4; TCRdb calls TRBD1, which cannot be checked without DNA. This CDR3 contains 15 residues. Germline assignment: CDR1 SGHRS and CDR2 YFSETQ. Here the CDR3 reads CASSSQMTGQRKLFF.

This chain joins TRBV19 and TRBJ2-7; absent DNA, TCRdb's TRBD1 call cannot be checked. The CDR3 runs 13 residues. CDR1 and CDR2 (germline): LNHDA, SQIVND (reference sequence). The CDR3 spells CASAGTGQGEQYF.

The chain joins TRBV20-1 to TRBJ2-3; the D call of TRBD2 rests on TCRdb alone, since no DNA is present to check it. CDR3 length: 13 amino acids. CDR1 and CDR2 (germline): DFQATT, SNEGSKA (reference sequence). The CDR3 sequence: CSARLAGSPTQYF.

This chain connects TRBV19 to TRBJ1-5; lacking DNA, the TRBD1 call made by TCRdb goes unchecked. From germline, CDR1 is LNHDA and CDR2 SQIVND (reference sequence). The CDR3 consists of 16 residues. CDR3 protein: CASSRDRLNSNQPQHF. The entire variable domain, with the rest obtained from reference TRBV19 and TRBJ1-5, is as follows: DGGITQSPKYLFRKEGQNVTLSCEQNLNHDAMYWYRQDPGQGLRLIYYSQIVNDFQKGDIAEGYSVSREKKESFPLTVTSAQKNPTAFYLCASSRDRLNSNQPQHFGDGTRLSIL.

CDR3 in amino acids: CASSYPTATNEKLFF. The rearrangement links TRBV12-3 or TRBV12-4 to TRBJ1-4. This CDR3 comprises 15 residues.

CDR3: CASSLGSSGGPYEQYF. The V and J genes are TRBV7-4 and TRBJ2-7; the D call of TRBD2 rests on TCRdb alone, since no DNA is present to check it. This CDR3 has 16 residues. Germline V gene data show CDR1 as SGHVT and CDR2 as SQSDAQ.

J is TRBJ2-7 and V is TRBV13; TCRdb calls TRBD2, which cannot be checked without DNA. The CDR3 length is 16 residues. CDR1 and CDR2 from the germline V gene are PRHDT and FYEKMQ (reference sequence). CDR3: CASTPRWSAGDYEQYF.

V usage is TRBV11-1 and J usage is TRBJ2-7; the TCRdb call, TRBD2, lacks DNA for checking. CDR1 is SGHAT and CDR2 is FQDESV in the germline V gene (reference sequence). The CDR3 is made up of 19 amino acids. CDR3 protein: CASSSGLAGETGSPYEQYF. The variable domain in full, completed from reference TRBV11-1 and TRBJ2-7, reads EAEVAQSPRYKITEKSQAVAFWCDPISGHATLYWYRQILGQGPELLVQFQDESVVDDSQLPKDRFSAERLKGVDSTLKIQPAELGDSAMYLCASSSGLAGETGSPYEQYFGPGTRLTVT.

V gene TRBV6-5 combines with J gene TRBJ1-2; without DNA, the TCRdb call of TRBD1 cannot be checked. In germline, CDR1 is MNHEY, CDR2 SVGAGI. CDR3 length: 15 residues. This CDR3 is CASRPLDRANYGYTF.

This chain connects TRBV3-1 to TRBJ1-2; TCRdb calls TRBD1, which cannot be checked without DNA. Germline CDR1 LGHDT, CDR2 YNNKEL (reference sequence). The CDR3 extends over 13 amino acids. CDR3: CASRDRASYGYTF.